This T cell receptor beta chain derives from a study of blood T cell repertoires in COVID-19. For the study at large: Donors in the United States, Italy and Spain gave samples during acute or convalescent COVID-19. T cells, B-cell-depleted T cells, or PBMCs supplied cDNA or gDNA.

In the original processing: Reference gene primer amplification gave nucleated cell count estimates. Repertoires were generated with immunoSEQ multiplex PCR, while TCRdb's copy carries only in-frame clones and drops some. V and J calls plus clone size are reproduced from that table; the DNA served to infer D and trimming. The data hold 250,000 or so clones, with roughly 88% observed a single time. The CDR3 length is 14 residues. The ends were cut back, 4 bases at V and 8 bases at J, with 14 bases in the middle. The germline gives CDR1 SGHDN, CDR2 FVKESK. The chain carries TRBV14 and TRBJ1-4; D remains ambiguous. Sequences were obtained from peripheral blood. This receptor was taken from a woman in her twenties or thirties with active or convalescent COVID-19. CDR3 DNA: TGTGCCAGCAGCCCCGTGGGCGTTGAGGAAAAACTGTTTTTT. Protein product: CASSPVGVEEKLFF. The variable domain in full, with the rest retrieved from reference TRBV14 and TRBJ1-4, is EAGVTQFPSHSVIEKGQTVTLRCDPISGHDNLYWYRRVMGKEIKFLLHFVKESKQDESGMPNNRFLAERTGGTYSTLKVQPAELEDSGVYFCASSPVGVEEKLFFGSGTQLSVL.